These T cell receptor beta chains were read from a single sample in a study of T cells in Graves' hyperthyroidism and ophthalmopathy. TCRdb redid the calling of the multiplex PCR reads with MiXCR, one entry per CDR3 protein. The repertoire holds some 650,000 distinct CDR3 sequences, around 15% seen once, with around 3.3% in the top ten. Sequencing used blood. These receptor sequences come from a middle-aged woman with Graves' ophthalmopathy. The CDR3 runs from the conserved cysteine through the conserved F or W. The D gene is left open where the match is weak. Some rows mark clone size as missing; the rest say once, few, many or name a class of expanded clone.

clone size	J gene	V gene	D gene	CDR3 DNA	CDR3 protein
-	TRBJ2-5	TRBV20-1	TRBD2	TGCAGTGCGGACCCCGGGGGGGGAGAAGAGACCCAGTACTTC	CSADPGGGEETQYF
-	TRBJ2-2	TRBV5-1	TRBD1	TGCGCCAGCAGCTCCCTACCGGGACAGGGGTCCGGGGAGCTGTTTTTT	CASSSLPGQGSGELFF
-	TRBJ1-1	TRBV3-1	-	TGTGCCAGCACCTGGGGACGTTTGAGCACTGAAGCTTTCTTT	CASTWGRLSTEAFF
-	TRBJ2-1	TRBV27	-	TGTGCCAGCAATCCAGGGGCGCTTGTAAATGAGCAGTTCTTC	CASNPGALVNEQFF
many	TRBJ2-5	TRBV11-3	-	TGTGCCAGCAGCTTAGGTGGGCGGGGAATAAAGGAGACCCAGTACTTC	CASSLGGRGIKETQYF
many	TRBJ2-3	TRBV2	-	TGTGCCAGCAGCGATCTACCAGGAGATACGCAGTATTTT	CASSDLPGDTQYF
many	TRBJ1-1	TRBV12-3/TRBV12-4	-	TGTGCCAGCAGTTTTCAGGGAATTGGCACTGAAGCTTTCTTT	CASSFQGIGTEAFF
many	TRBJ1-1	TRBV10-3	-	TGTGCCATCAGTGAGAGCAGGAGGCTAACTGAAGCTTTCTTT	CAISESRRLTEAFF
few	TRBJ1-4	TRBV2	-	TGTGCCAGCAAACCCGGGACCAATAATGAAAAACTGTTTTTT	CASKPGTNNEKLFF
-	TRBJ2-7	TRBV12-3/TRBV12-4	TRBD2	TGTGCCAGCAGTTTCTGGGGACTAGCGGGAGACCCCACCTACGAGCAGTACTTC	CASSFWGLAGDPTYEQYF